Following are 8 T cell receptor beta chains from one sample sequenced in a study of cytomegalovirus exposure and HLA in healthy donors. It was with 60 Vbeta and 13 Jbeta primers that the PCR ran. Assay used: immunoSEQ multiplex PCR; TCRdb lists only in-frame clones, some missing. This sample has around 120,000 clones, with around 81% found just once. The sequenced sample consisted of PBMCs. These receptors came from a woman aged 45-65 years in good health and CMV-seronegative.

J is TRBJ1-5 and V is TRBV7-2; D is perhaps TRBD1 (5 bases). Germline V gene sequence: CDR1 SGHTA, CDR2 FQGNSA. V lost 3 bases and J 0 bases, leaving 6 bases between the germline ends. The CDR3 is 14 residues long. The CDR3 DNA follows: TGTGCCAGCAGCTTCGACAGTAGCAATCAGCCCCAGCATTTT. It specifies CASSFDSSNQPQHF.

The table lists this clone with a count of one. The genes are TRBV29-1 and TRBJ2-1, with D tentatively TRBD1 (5 bases). The V gene lost 3 bases and the J gene lost 5 bases, with 17 bases spanning the gap. CDR3 length: 15 amino acids. Germline assignment: CDR1 SQVTM and CDR2 ANQGSEA. For the CDR3, the DNA is TGCAGCGTTGATTTGGGTCCTCAGGGCAACAATGAGCAGTTCTTC. It codes for CSVDLGPQGNNEQFF.

The gene calls are TRBV6-6 and TRBJ2-5; TRBD1 might be the D (5 bases). The CDR3 contains 13 residues. V was trimmed by 5 bases and J by 0 bases, leaving 7 bases between them. Germline CDR1 reads MNHNY; CDR2 reads SVGAGI (reference sequence). As DNA, the CDR3 is TGTGCCAGCAGTCAGGGCTACCAAGAGACCCAGTACTTC. Residues: CASSQGYQETQYF.

V is TRBV5-4 and J is TRBJ1-1; 7 bases line up with TRBD1. The junction had 9 bases not matched to a gene; V was cut back by 4 bases and J by 6 bases. CDR1 is SGHNT and CDR2 is YYREEE in the germline V gene (reference sequence). This CDR3 is 14 amino acids long. CDR3 region: CASSLGQAGPEAFF. The DNA of the CDR3 is TGTGCCAGCAGCCTAGGACAGGCCGGCCCTGAAGCTTTCTTT.

The V gene is TRBV6-1, the J gene TRBJ2-3; no clear D gene. Trimming left V 2 bases short and J 5 bases short, with 14 bases between. Looked up from germline, CDR1 is MNHNS and CDR2 is SASEGT. This CDR3 spans 15 amino acids. Here the CDR3 reads CASSESSTLGDTQYF. DNA of the CDR3: TGTGCCAGCAGTGAATCTAGTACTTTGGGAGATACGCAGTATTTT.

V and J are TRBV6-5 and TRBJ1-1; no definite D call. V shed 7 bases and J shed 3 bases, with 6 bases lying between them. The germline V gene has CDR1 MNHEY and CDR2 SVGAGI. The CDR3 extends over 11 amino acids. CDR3 residues: CASTKDTEAFF. The CDR3 nucleotides are TGTGCCAGCACTAAAGACACTGAAGCTTTCTTT.

This sequence joins TRBV18 and TRBJ2-7; 8 nucleotides align to TRBD2. V shed 2 bases, J shed 3 bases, and the junction held 6 bases outside the gene matches. The length of the CDR3 is 15 residues. Germline-derived CDR1 and CDR2 are KGHSH and LQKENI. CDR3: CASSPGAGVDYEQYF. The CDR3 coding sequence is TGTGCCAGCTCACCAGGAGCGGGAGTAGACTACGAGCAGTACTTC. The full variable domain, its missing parts supplied by reference TRBV18 and TRBJ2-7, is NAGVMQNPRHLVRRRGQEARLRCSPMKGHSHVYWYRQLPEEGLKFMVYLQKENIIDESGMPKERFSAEFPKEGPSILRIQQVVRGDSAAYFCASSPGAGVDYEQYFGPGTRLTVT.

The chain joins TRBV29-1 to TRBJ1-1, with 7 bases lining up with TRBD1. This CDR3 spans 15 amino acids. Germline lookup yields CDR1 SQVTM and CDR2 ANQGSEA. With 7 bases clipped from V and 1 base from J, the junction kept 12 bases outside the gene matches. The chain's CDR3 is CSANRGVNRNTEAFF. The CDR3 nucleotides read TGCAGCGCAAACAGGGGAGTAAATCGGAACACTGAAGCTTTCTTT.